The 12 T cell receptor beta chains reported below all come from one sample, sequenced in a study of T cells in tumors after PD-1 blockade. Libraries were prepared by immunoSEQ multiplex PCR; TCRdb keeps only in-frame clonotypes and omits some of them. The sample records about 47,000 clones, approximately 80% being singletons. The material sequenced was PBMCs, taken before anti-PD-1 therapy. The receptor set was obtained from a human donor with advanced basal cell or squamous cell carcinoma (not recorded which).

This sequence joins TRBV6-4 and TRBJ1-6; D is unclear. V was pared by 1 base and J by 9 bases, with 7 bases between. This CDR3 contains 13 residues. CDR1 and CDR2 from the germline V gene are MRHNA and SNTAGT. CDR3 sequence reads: CASSDWMGSPLHF. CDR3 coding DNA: TGTGCCAGCAGTGACTGGATGGGTTCACCCCTCCACTTT.

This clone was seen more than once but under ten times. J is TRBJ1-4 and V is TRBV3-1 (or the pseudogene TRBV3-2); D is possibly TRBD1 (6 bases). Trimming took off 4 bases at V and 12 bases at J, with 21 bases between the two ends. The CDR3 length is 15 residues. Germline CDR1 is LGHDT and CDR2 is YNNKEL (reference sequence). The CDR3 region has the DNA TGTGCCAGCAGCCGCTCCTCGGACAGCCTTTCGGAACTGTTTTTT. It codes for CASSRSSDSLSELFF.

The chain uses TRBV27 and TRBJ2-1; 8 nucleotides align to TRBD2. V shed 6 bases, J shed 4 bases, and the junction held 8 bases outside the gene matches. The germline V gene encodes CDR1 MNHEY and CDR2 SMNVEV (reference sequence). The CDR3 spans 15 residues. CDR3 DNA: TGTGCCAGCAGAGCGATGGCGGGAGGTTACAATGAGCAGTTCTTC. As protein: CASRAMAGGYNEQFF.

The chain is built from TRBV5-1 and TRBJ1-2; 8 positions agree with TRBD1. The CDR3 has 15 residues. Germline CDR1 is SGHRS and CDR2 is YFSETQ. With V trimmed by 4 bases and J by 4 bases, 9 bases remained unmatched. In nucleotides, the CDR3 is TGCGCCAGCAGCCCGGGACAGGCATCGGGCTATGGCTACACCTTC. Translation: CASSPGQASGYGYTF.

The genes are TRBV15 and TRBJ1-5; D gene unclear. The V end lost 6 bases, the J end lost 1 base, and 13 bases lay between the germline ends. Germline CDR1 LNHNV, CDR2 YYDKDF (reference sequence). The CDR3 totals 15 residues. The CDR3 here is CATRQERGSNQPQHF. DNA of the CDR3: TGTGCCACCAGGCAGGAACGAGGGAGCAATCAGCCCCAGCATTTT.

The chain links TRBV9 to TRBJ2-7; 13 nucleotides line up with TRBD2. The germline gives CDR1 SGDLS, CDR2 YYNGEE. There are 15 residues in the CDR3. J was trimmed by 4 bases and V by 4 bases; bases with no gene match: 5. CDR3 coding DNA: TGTGCCAGCAGCAAAGGGACTAGCGGGGTGTACGAGCAGTACTTC. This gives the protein CASSKGTSGVYEQYF. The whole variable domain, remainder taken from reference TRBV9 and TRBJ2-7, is DSGVTQTPKHLITATGQRVTLRCSPRSGDLSVYWYQQSLDQGLQFLIQYYNGEERAKGNILERFSAQQFPDLHSELNLSSLELGDSALYFCASSKGTSGVYEQYFGPGTRLTVT.

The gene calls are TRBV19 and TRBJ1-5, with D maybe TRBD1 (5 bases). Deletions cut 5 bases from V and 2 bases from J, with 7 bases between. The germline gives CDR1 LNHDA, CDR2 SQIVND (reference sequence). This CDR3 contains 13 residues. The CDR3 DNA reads TGTGCCAGTAGTTGGGACGGCAATCAGCCCCAGCATTTT. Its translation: CASSWDGNQPQHF.

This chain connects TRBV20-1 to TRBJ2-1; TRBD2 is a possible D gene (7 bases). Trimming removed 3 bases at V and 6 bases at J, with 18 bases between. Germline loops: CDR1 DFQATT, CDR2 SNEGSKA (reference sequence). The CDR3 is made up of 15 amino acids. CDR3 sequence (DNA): TGCAGTGCTAGTGACCCGAGGGGGGGAAGCAATGAGCAGTTCTTC. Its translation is CSASDPRGGSNEQFF.

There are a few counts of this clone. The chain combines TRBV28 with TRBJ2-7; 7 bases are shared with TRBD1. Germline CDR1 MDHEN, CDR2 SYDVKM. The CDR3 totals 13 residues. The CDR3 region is CASSLETGPTRWV. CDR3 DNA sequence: TGTGCCAGCAGTTTAGAGACAGGGCCGACCCGTTGGGTC.

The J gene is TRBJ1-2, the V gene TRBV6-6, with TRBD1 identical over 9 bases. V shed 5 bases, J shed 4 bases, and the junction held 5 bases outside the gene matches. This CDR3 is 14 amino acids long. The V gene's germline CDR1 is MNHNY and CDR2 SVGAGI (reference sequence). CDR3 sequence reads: CASSTGGRIYGYTF. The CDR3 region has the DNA TGTGCCAGCAGTACAGGGGGCCGGATCTATGGCTACACCTTC.

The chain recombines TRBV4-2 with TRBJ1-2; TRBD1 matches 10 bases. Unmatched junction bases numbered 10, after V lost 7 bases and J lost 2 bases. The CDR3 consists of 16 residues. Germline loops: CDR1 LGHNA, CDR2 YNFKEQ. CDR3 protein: CASIRDRGSPNYGYTF. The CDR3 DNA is TGTGCCAGCATCCGGGACAGGGGTTCGCCAAACTATGGCTACACCTTC.

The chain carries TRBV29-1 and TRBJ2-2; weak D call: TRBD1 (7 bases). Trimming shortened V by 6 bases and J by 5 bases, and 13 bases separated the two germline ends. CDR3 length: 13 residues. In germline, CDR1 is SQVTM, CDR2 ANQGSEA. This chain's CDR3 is CSVDRAGTGELFF. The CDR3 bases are TGCAGCGTCGACAGGGCGGGAACCGGGGAGCTGTTTTTT.